The clone carrying this TCR beta chain was recorded only once. The protocol was immunoSEQ multiplex PCR, while the TCRdb copy is restricted to in-frame clones and leaves out a portion. The sample shows some 66,000 clones, 98% of them seen only once. The source of the sample is a study of technical replicates of blood from a handful of donors. The germline V gene encodes CDR1 MGHRA and CDR2 YSYEKL. This CDR3 contains 14 residues. Trimming left V 8 bases short and J 0 bases short, with 13 bases between. This TCR derives from a human donor in good health. This chain uses TRBV4-1 with TRBJ1-2, with a possible D match to TRBD1 (5 bases). The sequencing input was T cells isolated from PBMCs. The CDR3 bases are TGCGCCAGCCGCGGAGGGGAAGCTAACTATGGCTACACCTTC. It translates to CASRGGEANYGYTF.